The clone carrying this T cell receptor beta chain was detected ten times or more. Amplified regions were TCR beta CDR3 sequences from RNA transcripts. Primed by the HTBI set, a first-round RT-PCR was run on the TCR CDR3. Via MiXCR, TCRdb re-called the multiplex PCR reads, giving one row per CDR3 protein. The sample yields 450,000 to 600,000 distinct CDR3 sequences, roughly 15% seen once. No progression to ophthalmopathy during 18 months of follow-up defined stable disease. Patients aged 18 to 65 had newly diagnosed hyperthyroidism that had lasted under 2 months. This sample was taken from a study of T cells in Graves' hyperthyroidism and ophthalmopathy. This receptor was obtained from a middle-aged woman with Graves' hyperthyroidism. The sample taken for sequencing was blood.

The CDR3 spells CAWSVSRTGTTDTQYF. CDR3 nucleotide sequence: TGTGCCTGGAGTGTATCTCGGACAGGGACCACAGATACGCAGTATTTT. The chain links TRBV30 to TRBJ2-3; 8 nucleotides match TRBD1. The CDR3 contains 16 residues. Germline assignment: CDR1 GTSNPN and CDR2 SVGIG (reference sequence). The junction had 7 bases not matched to a gene; V was cut back by 0 bases and J by 2 bases. The full variable domain, its missing parts supplied by reference TRBV30 and TRBJ2-3, is SQTIHQWPATLVQPVGSPLSLECTVEGTSNPNLYWYRQAAGRGLQLLFYSVGIGQISSEVPQNLSASRPQDRQFILSSKKLLLSDSGFYLCAWSVSRTGTTDTQYFGPGTRLTVL.